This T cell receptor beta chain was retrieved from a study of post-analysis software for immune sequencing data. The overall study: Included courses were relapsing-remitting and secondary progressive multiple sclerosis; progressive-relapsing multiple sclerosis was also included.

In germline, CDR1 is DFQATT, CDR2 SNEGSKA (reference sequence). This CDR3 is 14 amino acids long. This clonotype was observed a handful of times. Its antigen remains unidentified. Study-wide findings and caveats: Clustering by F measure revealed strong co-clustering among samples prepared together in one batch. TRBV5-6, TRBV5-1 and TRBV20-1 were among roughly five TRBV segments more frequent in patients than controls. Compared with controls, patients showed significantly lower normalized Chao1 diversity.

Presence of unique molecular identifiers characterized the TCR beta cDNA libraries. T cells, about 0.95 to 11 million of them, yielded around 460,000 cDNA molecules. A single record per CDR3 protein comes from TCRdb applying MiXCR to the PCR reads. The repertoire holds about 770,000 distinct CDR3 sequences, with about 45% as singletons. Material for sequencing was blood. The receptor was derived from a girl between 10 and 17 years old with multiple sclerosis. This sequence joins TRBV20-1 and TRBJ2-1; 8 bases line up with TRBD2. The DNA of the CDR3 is TGCAGCCTAGATAGGGGTAGCGGGGCCAATGAGCAGTTCTTC. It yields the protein CSLDRGSGANEQFF.